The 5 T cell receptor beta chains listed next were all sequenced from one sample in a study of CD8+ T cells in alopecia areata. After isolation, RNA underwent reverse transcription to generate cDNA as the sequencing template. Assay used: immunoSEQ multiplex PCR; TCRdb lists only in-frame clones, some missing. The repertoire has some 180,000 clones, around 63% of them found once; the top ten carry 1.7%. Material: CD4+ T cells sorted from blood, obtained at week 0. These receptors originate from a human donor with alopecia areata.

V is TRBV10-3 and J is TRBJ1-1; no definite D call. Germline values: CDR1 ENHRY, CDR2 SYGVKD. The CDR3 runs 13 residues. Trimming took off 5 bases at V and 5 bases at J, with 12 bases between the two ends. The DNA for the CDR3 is TGTGCCATCAGTCGATCGACAAAAACTGAAGCTTTCTTT. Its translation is CAISRSTKTEAFF.

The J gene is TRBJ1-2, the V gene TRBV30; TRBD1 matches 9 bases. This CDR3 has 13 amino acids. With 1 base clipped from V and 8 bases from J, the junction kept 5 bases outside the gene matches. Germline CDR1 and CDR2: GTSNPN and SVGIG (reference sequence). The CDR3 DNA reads TGTGCCTGGAGTGCCACAGGGGGCCAAGGCTACACCTTC. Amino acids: CAWSATGGQGYTF.

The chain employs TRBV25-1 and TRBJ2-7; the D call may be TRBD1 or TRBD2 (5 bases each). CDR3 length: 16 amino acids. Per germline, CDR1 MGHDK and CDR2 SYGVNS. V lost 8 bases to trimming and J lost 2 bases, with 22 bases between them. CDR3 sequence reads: CASQLGSGTATYEQYF. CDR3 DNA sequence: TGTGCCAGCCAACTGGGTTCCGGGACGGCGACCTACGAGCAGTACTTC.

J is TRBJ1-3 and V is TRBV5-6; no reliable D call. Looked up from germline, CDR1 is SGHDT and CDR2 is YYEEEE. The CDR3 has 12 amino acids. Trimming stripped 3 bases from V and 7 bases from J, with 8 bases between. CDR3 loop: CASSSKRNTIYF. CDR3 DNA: TGTGCCAGCAGCTCAAAGCGGAACACCATATATTTT.

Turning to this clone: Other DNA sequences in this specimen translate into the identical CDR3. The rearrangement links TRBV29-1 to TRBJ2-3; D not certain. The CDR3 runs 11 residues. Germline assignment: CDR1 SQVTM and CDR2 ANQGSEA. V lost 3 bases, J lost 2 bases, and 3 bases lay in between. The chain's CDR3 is CSVDYTDTQYF. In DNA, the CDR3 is TGCAGCGTTGACTACACAGATACGCAGTATTTT.